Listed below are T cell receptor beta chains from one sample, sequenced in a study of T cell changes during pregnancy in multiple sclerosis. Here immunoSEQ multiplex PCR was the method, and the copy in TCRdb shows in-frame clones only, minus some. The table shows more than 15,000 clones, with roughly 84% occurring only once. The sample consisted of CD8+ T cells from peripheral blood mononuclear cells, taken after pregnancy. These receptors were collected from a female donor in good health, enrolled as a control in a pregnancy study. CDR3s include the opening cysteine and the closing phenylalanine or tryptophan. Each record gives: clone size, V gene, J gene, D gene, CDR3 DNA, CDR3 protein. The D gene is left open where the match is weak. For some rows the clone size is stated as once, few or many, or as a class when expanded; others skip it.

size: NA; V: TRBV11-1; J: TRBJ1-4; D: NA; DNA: TGTGCCAGCAGCCTGACAGAAACTAATGAAAAACTGTTTTTT; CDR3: CASSLTETNEKLFF
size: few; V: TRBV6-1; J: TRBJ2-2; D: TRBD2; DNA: TGTGCCAGCAGTGACATCCTAGCGGGAAGTGGGGAGCTGTTTTTT; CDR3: CASSDILAGSGELFF
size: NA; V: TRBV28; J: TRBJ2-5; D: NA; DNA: TGTGCCAGCAGTTCCCCCCAGGGAATGGTCGAGACCCAGTACTTC; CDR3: CASSSPQGMVETQYF
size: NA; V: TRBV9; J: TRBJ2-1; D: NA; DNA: TGTGCCAGCAGCGTAGACAGGGTTAGCGATGAGCAGTTCTTC; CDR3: CASSVDRVSDEQFF
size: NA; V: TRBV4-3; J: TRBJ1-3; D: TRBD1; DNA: TGCGCCAGCAGCCAAGATATGACAGGGCGGGGAAACACCATATATTTT; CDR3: CASSQDMTGRGNTIYF
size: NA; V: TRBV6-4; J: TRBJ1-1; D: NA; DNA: TGTGCCAGCAGGGCAAGGGGGGGCTCCAACACTGAAGCTTTCTTT; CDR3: CASRARGGSNTEAFF
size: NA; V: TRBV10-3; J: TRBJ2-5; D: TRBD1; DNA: TGTGCCATCAGTACCGAGACAGGGCAAGTCCAAGAGACCCAGTACTTC; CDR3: CAISTETGQVQETQYF
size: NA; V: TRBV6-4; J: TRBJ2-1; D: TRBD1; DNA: TGTGCCAGCAGCGCGGGACAGGGGGCGCCCAATGAGCAGTTCTTC; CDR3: CASSAGQGAPNEQFF
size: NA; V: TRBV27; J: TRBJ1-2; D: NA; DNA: TGTGCCAGCAGTTTATCATCCAGGGCCCCTGCCCAGATTGAAGGCTACACCTTC; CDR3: CASSLSSRAPAQIEGYTF
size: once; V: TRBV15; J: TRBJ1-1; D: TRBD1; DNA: TGTGCCACCAGCAGAGAGCCCTCGCAGGGGGGATTTATGAACACTGAAGCTTTCTTT; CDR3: CATSREPSQGGFMNTEAFF
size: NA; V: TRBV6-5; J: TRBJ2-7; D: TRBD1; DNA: TGTGCCAGCACCCCCGGGACAGGGCATATCTACGAGCAGTACTTC; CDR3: CASTPGTGHIYEQYF
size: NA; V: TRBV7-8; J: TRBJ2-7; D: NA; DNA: TGTGCCAGCAGCTTAGATCGAGGCTACGAGCAGTACTTC; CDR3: CASSLDRGYEQYF
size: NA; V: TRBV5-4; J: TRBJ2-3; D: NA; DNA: TGTGCCAGCAGCTTGTCACGGAGCGGCACAGATACGCAGTATTTT; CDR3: CASSLSRSGTDTQYF
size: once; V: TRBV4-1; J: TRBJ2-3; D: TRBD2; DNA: TGCGCCAGCAGCCAGCAATACACTAGCGGGAGCGTCGCAGATACGCAGTATTTT; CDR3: CASSQQYTSGSVADTQYF
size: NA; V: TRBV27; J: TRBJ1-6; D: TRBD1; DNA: TGTGCCAGCAGTCCATCGACAGGGAAAAATTCACCCCTCCACTTT; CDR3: CASSPSTGKNSPLHF
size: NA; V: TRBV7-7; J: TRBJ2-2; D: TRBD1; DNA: TGTGCCAGCAGCCTCGGACAGGCAGAAAGTTGGAACACCGGGGAGCTGTTTTTT; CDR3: CASSLGQAESWNTGELFF
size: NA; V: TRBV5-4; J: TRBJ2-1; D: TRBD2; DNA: TGTGCCAGCAGCTTGACTAGCGGGAGGACTAGCTCCTACAATGAGCAGTTCTTC; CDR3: CASSLTSGRTSSYNEQFF